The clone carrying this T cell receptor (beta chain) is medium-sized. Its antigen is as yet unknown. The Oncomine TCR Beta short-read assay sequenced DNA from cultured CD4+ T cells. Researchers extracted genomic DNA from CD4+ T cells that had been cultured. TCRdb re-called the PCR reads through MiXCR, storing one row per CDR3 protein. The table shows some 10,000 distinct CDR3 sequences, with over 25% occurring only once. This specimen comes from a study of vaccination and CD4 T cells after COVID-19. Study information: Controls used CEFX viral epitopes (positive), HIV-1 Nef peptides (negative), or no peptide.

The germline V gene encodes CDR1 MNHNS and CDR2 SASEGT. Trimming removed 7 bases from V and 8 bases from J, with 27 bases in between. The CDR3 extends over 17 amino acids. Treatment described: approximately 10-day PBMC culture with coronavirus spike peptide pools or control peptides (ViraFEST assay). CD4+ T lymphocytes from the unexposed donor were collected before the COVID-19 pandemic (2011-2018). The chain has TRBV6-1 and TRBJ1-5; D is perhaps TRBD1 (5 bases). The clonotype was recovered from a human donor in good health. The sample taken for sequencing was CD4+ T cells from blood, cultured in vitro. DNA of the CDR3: TGTGCCAGCACCACAACGGAGGGACGGGGGGTCGATGAGCCCCAGCATTTT. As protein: CASTTTEGRGVDEPQHF.